These T cell receptor beta chains were read from a single sample in a study of OX40 agonist ivuxolimab in advanced cancers. TCRdb's copy holds only in-frame clones and misses some; the assay was immunoSEQ multiplex PCR. The data hold 53,000 or so clones, with approximately 90% observed a single time. The specimen was CD4+ or CD8+ T cells sorted from blood, collected in a trial of the OX40 agonist ivuxolimab. The receptors shown here come from an adult with an advanced solid tumor such as melanoma, head and neck, liver or kidney cancer. CDR3s include the opening cysteine and the closing phenylalanine or tryptophan. Fields, in order: V gene, clone size, J gene, CDR3 protein. Clone size is given for some rows only: seen once, a few or many times, or a class if the clone is expanded.

TRBV28,.,TRBJ2-7,CASSETGGISYEQYF
TRBV10-1,.,TRBJ2-3,CASSRLAGGRDTQYF
TRBV19,few,TRBJ1-5,CASSRNRQVSNQPQHF
TRBV14,.,TRBJ2-1,CASSQGSGTSGTYNEQFF
TRBV28,.,TRBJ1-5,CASSLSLGTGNQPQHF
TRBV10-3,.,TRBJ2-3,CASGQGTDTQYF
TRBV11-2,.,TRBJ1-2,CASSLGQGDGYGYTF
TRBV5-1,.,TRBJ1-1,CASSMPEGGSTEAFF
TRBV5-1,.,TRBJ1-2,CASTPGSGYGYTF
TRBV7-3,.,TRBJ2-5,CASSQGGGWKETQYF
TRBV21-1,.,TRBJ2-1,CASSKALRAPPYNEQFF
TRBV7-2,.,TRBJ2-3,CASSFDGGGADTQYF
TRBV28,.,TRBJ1-5,CASTRGGSNQPQHF
TRBV18,once,TRBJ1-5,CASSPAGGNQPQHF
TRBV2,.,TRBJ1-2,CASKQGESNYGYTF
TRBV14,.,TRBJ1-1,CASTGQGLANTEAFF
TRBV27,.,TRBJ1-2,CASSLGDRGIYGYTF
TRBV6-5,.,TRBJ2-7,CASSPGRGVDYEQYF
TRBV30,once,TRBJ2-7,CAWTTRSYEQYF
TRBV10-3,.,TRBJ2-2,CAISGRQSNTGELFF
TRBV5-1,.,TRBJ2-7,CASSTGPSGSGYEQYF
TRBV6-1,.,TRBJ2-7,CASSSGQGAGEQYF
TRBV5-1,.,TRBJ1-5,CASSLAGGEQEPQHF
TRBV7-3,.,TRBJ2-1,CASSSERAGYNEQFF
TRBV6-1,.,.,CASCRAVQETQYF
TRBV18,once,TRBJ2-7,CASSREEDRGAYEQYF
TRBV19,.,TRBJ2-3,CASSPRAAGTDTQYF